The sequence of this T cell receptor (beta chain) was determined in a study of somatic mutations in cytotoxic T cells in rheumatoid arthritis. The V end was cut by 5 bases, the J end by 4 bases, with 14 bases between. Looked up from germline, CDR1 is SNHLY and CDR2 is FYNNEI. The CDR3 is 14 amino acids. As concerns this clone: The antigen is not known.

Profiled with immunoSEQ multiplex PCR; TCRdb holds only in-frame clones, not every one. The repertoire includes some 40,000 clones, approximately 84% of them detected once, and 3% to 3.5% sits in the top ten. Study-wide results and limits: The clonality of CD8+ T cells was not significantly different between rheumatoid arthritis patients and age-matched healthy controls.

The V and J genes are TRBV2 and TRBJ1-2; a possible D gene is TRBD1 (5 bases). What was sequenced was CD8+ T cells sorted from blood. The clonotype comes from a man aged 40-50 years in good health. The CDR3 DNA sequence: TGTGCCAGCAGTCAAACCCCGGGACGCTATGGCTACACCTTC. Residues: CASSQTPGRYGYTF.